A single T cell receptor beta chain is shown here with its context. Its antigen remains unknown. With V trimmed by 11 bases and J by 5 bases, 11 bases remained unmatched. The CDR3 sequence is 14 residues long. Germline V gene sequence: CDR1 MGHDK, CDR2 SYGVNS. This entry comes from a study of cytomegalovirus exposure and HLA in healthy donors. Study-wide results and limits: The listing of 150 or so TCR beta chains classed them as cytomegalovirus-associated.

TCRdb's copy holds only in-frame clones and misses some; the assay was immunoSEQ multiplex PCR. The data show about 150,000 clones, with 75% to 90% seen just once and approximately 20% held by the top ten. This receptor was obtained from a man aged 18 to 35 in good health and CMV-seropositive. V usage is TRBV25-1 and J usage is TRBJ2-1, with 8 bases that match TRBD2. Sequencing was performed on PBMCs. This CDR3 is CAQVNSGIHNEQFF. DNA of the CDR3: TGTGCCCAAGTGAATAGCGGGATTCACAATGAGCAGTTCTTC. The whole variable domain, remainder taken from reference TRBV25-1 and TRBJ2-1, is EADIYQTPRYLVIGTGKKITLECSQTMGHDKMYWYQQDPGMELHLIHYSYGVNSTEKGDLSSESTVSRIRTEHFPLTLESARPSHTSQYLCAQVNSGIHNEQFFGPGTRLTVL.